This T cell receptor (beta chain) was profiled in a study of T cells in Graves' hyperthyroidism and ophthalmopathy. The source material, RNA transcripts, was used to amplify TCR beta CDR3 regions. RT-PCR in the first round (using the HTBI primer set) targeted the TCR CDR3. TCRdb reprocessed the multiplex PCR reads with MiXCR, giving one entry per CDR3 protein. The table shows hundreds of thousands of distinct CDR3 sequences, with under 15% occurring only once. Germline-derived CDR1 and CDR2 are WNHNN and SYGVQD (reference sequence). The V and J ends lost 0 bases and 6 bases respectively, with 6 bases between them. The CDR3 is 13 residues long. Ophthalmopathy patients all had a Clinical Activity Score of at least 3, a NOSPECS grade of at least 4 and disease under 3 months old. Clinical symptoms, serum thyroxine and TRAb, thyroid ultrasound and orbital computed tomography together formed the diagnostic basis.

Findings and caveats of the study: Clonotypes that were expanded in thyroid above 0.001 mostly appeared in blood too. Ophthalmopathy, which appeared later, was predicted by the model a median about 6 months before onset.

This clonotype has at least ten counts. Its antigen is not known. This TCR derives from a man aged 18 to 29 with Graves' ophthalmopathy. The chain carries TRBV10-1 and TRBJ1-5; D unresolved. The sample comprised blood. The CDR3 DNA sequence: TGCGCCAGCAGTGAGTCAATCGGTCAGCCCCAGCATTTT. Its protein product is CASSESIGQPQHF.